This entry describes one T cell receptor beta chain. Its target is not known. The V gene's germline CDR1 is DFQATT and CDR2 SNEGSKA (reference sequence). With 1 base clipped from V and 0 bases from J, the junction kept 4 bases outside the gene matches. The CDR3 covers 18 residues. The TCR beta cDNA libraries carried unique molecular identifiers. TCRdb passed the PCR reads through MiXCR, listing each CDR3 protein once. In the table there are around 400,000 distinct CDR3 sequences, 35% to 45% of which are singletons. The sample is drawn from a study of post-analysis software for immune sequencing data. Study-wide results and limits: Several TRBV segments were more frequent in patients than controls; TRBV5-6, TRBV5-1 and TRBV20-1 belonged to this group.

V usage is TRBV20-1 and J usage is TRBJ2-1, with 15 positions matching TRBD2. The origin of this receptor is a girl under 10 years old with multiple sclerosis. Sequencing was performed on blood. The CDR3 spells CSARGGTSGGSSYNEQFF. CDR3 sequence (DNA): TGCAGTGCTAGAGGGGGGACTAGCGGGGGGAGCTCCTACAATGAGCAGTTCTTC.